This T cell receptor beta chain originates from a study of cytomegalovirus exposure and HLA in healthy donors (dated 2017 in TCRdb). Study-level background: An earlier analysis of fewer than 750 of the donors reported 276 Gb of sequence data and some 110 million unique TCR beta sequences obtained from roughly 170 million T cells. Roughly 300 gigabases of sequencing data and around 80 million unique TCR sequences made up an early release that covered roughly 670 HLA-typed donors. Of the roughly 390 genotyped donors, approximately 80% were placed in the genetic ancestry cluster associated with self-reported Caucasian donors. The study aimed to test whether cataloging public T cell receptors could reveal signatures of past pathogen exposure. Using immunosequencing, the study profiled T cell repertoires from roughly 650 subjects and related those repertoires to cytomegalovirus serostatus. Besides the first cohort of roughly 640 subjects, a separate validation cohort made up of over 95 different subjects was used. The study combined high-throughput TCR immunosequencing, statistical association of individual TCRs with disease status, and machine learning to predict cytomegalovirus infection status. In a later analysis, previously published TCR beta repertoires from roughly 710 donors were re-analyzed and high-resolution HLA genotyping was added so that TCR occurrence patterns could be studied. The later analysis used no new phenotypic data to find candidate immune exposures, relying instead on TCR beta sequences and their occurrence across donors. An earlier analysis of some 500 of the donors applied high-throughput TCR beta sequencing to assess whether each TCR beta V gene segment acted as functional or pseudogenic. Donor age, sex, ethnicity and CMV serostatus were compiled alongside the repertoire data. A later genetic analysis used genome-wide SNP genotypes for about 65% of the 666 donors, treating that subset as a discovery cohort. Every discovery cohort repertoire had been produced on one sequencing platform. HLA typing covered class I and class II loci at four-digit resolution. The number of typed donors differed by locus: roughly 620-640 for A, B, C, DRB1 and DQB1; approximately 520 for DQA1; 606 for DPA1; and roughly 450 for DPB1. Four to six DR-DQ haplotypes were handled as single units for association and clustering because linkage in the cohort was strong. Among over 350 genotyped donors of the cohort, an average of 235,054 unique TCR beta nucleotide sequences were sequenced per donor, 15% to 20% of them non-productive.

After removal of 3 bases from V and 7 bases from J, the junction retains 6 bases not matched to a gene. As encoded in the germline V gene, CDR1 is SGHTA while CDR2 is FQGTGA. The CDR3 goes from the cysteine to the phenylalanine over 14 residues. Solely the CDR3 DNA is kept, with 42 bases framed from the first base. Here is what the overall study found, with its caveats: A cluster of highly shared sequence variants was judged likely to be a technical artifact of the sequencing pipeline. While some public TCRs were present in many individuals, most TCR sequences turned up only very rarely across donors. When HLA alleles, especially DR and DQ, strongly co-occurred, TCR associations were difficult to assign to individual alleles. At a false discovery rate of 0.05, a later analysis linked around 15,000 TCR beta sequences to specific HLA alleles. In a later analysis, HLA-associated TCR beta chains showed more clonal expansion and lower generation probabilities than non-associated chains that were equally common. Sequencing depth was assumed to be roughly uniform across donors in the presence/absence analyses, though that assumption may not hold. Correlated functional status among segregating V segments might be attributable to linkage disequilibrium, but an unknown experimental factor could not be ruled out. Because some donors lacked HLA typing at each locus, the association tests relied only on the typed subset. The cohort was sequenced for TCR beta chains only, and without alpha or paired-chain data the features that could be detected were limited. A further reported finding was that TCR beta sequences accurately predicted the HLA-A and HLA-B alleles for most subjects in the first cohort. The classifier was reported to diagnose cytomegalovirus status with high specificity and sensitivity in both the original and validation cohorts. In a later analysis, TCR association rates were found to vary across HLA loci, with the most associated TCRs seen for DRB1 alleles and the fewest for HLA-C alleles. According to a later analysis, parvovirus B19, influenza, CMV and Epstein-Barr virus appeared linked to several top co-occurrence clusters. According to a later analysis, most CMV-associated TCR beta chains appeared to be HLA-restricted, and the HLA associations seemed to be driven largely by CMV exposure. The only immune exposure information available for the cohort was CMV serostatus. The study gave a list of some 150 TCR beta chains associated with cytomegalovirus. According to a later genetic analysis, donors in an Asian-associated ancestry cluster had fewer N-insertions in productive TCRs than the approximately 690-donor mean. According to the authors, the approach could potentially be generalized to other disease states and immunological phenotypes. An association between a missense DCLRE1C variant and V-gene and J-gene trimming of TCR beta chains was found in a later genetic analysis and replicated in an independent cohort. In vitro tests confirmed that a few of the cytomegalovirus-associated TCR beta chains recognize cytomegalovirus antigens. Because counts were too low, some 16 rarely observed V segments, including chromosome 9 orphons, were excluded from the earlier analysis of 587 of the donors. Some IMGT-functional V segments, including TRBV6-2 and TRBV6-3, could not be told apart with the 87-base-pair reads, so those segments were excluded. In an earlier analysis of around 600 of the donors, most TCR beta V segments were observed in productive rearrangements about 87% or about 30% of the time, broadly matching IMGT annotations.

This clone appeared a few times. No cognate antigen has been identified for it. Per-nucleotide qualities are absent, and no much larger clonotype sits a single base away. Libraries came from the immunoSEQ multiplex PCR assay. For the multiplex PCR, a mixture combining 60 forward primers for TCR Vbeta segments and 13 reverse primers for TCR Jbeta segments was used. The CDR3 region of rearranged TCR beta genes was amplified from genomic DNA with a multiplex PCR assay. The amplified TCR beta libraries were sequenced on the Illumina HiSeq System as 87-base-pair reads. In the authors' own workflow: Across the 670 or so repertoires, a later analysis counted approximately 83 million unique TCR beta chains, around 10 million of which were shared by at least two donors. Raw reads were error-corrected and collapsed into unique sequences with a nearest-neighbor algorithm that merged closely related sequences to remove PCR and sequencing errors. CDR3 sequences were aligned to IMGT reference sequences to assign V, D and J gene segments. For a sequence to be retained, a match of at least six nucleotides to both a V gene segment and a J gene segment was required. A rearrangement counted as productive if the CDR3 had no stop codons and remained in frame with V and J, and every other rearrangement counted as non-productive. CDR3 was defined according to IMGT convention as the region running from the second conserved V-encoded cysteine to the conserved J-encoded phenylalanine. The earlier analysis of about 610 of the donors excluded any sequence lacking an unambiguous match to a single V gene segment. An earlier analysis of 587 of the donors classified V segments as functional when productive rearrangements were above 56.7% and as segregating when the standard deviation between donors was above 5%. A statistical classification framework was built for diagnosing cytomegalovirus status from the catalog of TCR beta chain sequences. In a later analysis, TCR nucleotide sequences were compared against IMGT/GENE-DB human TR gene sequences so that V and J genes could be assigned. The TCRdist pipeline was used in a later analysis to assign CDR3 sequences and most-parsimonious VDJ recombination scenarios. A later analysis defined each TCR beta chain by its CDR3 amino acid sequence plus V-gene family, and excluded reads lacking a unique V-gene family. As a way to deal with suspected cross-contamination and a sequencing artifact, a later analysis dropped hundreds of nucleotide sequences that were highly shared and had low generation probability. A later analysis calculated a clonal expansion index for each public chain from normalized within-repertoire ranks of inferred template counts. In a later analysis, generation probabilities were computed using a VDJ recombination model fitted to out-of-frame rearrangements, and the results were checked against IGoR. A later analysis scored TCR-TCR, TCR-HLA and TCR-CMV co-occurrence with hypergeometric tests, applying a repertoire-size bias correction to TCR pairs. In a later analysis, false discovery rates were estimated by permuting HLA or CMV assignments 20 times. In a later analysis, co-occurring TCRs were grouped with DBSCAN, and TCRdist sequence similarity was added when clustering was performed within HLA-allele-positive subsets. Repertoires with fewer than 30,000 or more than 120,000 public chains were left out of co-occurrence clustering, as were five repertoires with anomalous nucleotide sharing. Here the immuneACCESS table is served through TCRdb, limited to in-frame sequences with V and J called. Missing clones are a known gap in these copies; in checked studies unresolved V genes cover under half, and the rest lacks a known reason. V, J and clone size are those of that table, while D and trimming were read from the DNA. This sample gives approximately 90,000 clones in total; about 70% of them show up just once. About 2.9% of the sample is held by the ten biggest clonotypes.

The cohort was made up of several hundred healthy bone marrow donors. At the time of sampling, all cohort members were nominally healthy, though unrecorded immune exposures were likely present. The donor was CMV seronegative and was included in the group of over 300 seronegative cohort members. Every donor gave a peripheral blood sample, and the peripheral blood mononuclear cells from that sample were used for TCR beta sequencing. Genomic DNA was extracted from the blood cell samples with the Qiagen DNeasy Blood Extraction Kit. Input material: PBMCs. The clonotype originates from a man aged 35 to 55 in good health and CMV-seronegative. The sequence links TRBV7-3 to TRBJ2-1; 7 middle bases align to TRBD2. The DNA sequence follows: TGTGCCAGCAGCTTGAGCCAGCGGGGAAATGAGCAGTTCTTC. Its protein is CASSLSQRGNEQFF.